This T cell receptor (beta chain) was captured in a study of blood T cells in healthy people across ages. General study points: There were more naive CD4+ cells and higher diversity in long-lived donors than in aged donors. In older individuals, TCR beta diversity per million T cells was lower, falling roughly linearly with age.

Next came a second PCR, run for about 6 to 12 cycles, which used a sample-barcoded 5' primer along with a J-beta primer mix. Tagging of each cDNA molecule was performed by a template-switch adaptor with 12 random nucleotides. Via MiXCR, TCRdb re-called the 5' RACE reads, giving one row per CDR3 protein. The sample has 800,000 to 950,000 distinct CDR3 sequences; around 49% are singletons. A few counts support this clonotype. The antigen is undetermined. Per sample, no less than 5 micrograms of total RNA were extracted. The source material was blood. This sequence was found in a man aged 25 to 40 in good health.

CDR3 nucleotide sequence: TGTGCCAGCAGCACCGGGGGGGCTGGTGGCTACACCTTC. Translated: CASSTGGAGGYTF. V gene TRBV6-5 combines with J gene TRBJ1-2, with a weak D call TRBD1 (6 bases). CDR1 is MNHEY and CDR2 is SVGAGI in the germline V gene. This CDR3 has 13 residues. The V and J ends lost 6 bases and 7 bases respectively, with 15 bases between them.